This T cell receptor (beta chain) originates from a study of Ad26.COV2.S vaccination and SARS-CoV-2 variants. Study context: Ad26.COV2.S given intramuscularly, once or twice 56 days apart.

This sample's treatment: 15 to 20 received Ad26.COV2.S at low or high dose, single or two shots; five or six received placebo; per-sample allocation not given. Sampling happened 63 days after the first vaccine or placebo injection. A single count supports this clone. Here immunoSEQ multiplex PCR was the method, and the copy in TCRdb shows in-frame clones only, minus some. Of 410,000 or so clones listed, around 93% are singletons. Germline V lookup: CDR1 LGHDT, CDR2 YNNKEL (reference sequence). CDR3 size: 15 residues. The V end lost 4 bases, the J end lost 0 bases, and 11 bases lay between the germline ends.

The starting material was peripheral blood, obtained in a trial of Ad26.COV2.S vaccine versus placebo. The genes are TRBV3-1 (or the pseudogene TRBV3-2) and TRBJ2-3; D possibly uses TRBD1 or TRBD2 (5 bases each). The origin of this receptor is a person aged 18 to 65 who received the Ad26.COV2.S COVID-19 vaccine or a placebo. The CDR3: CASSPGALSTDTQYF. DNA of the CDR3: TGTGCCAGCAGCCCCGGGGCGTTGAGCACAGATACGCAGTATTTT.